The 27 T cell receptor beta chains presented below share a single source sample, sequenced in a study of OX40 agonist ivuxolimab in advanced cancers. Measured with immunoSEQ multiplex PCR; TCRdb has only the in-frame clones, and not every one. The data hold 90,000 to 100,000 clones, with roughly 83% observed a single time. The sequences come from CD4+ or CD8+ T cells sorted from blood, collected in a trial of the OX40 agonist ivuxolimab. The receptors shown here come from an adult with an advanced solid tumor such as melanoma, head and neck, liver or kidney cancer.

The chain recombines TRBV28 with TRBJ2-7; TRBD1 matches at 7 bases. The trim removed 4 bases at V and 3 bases at J, leaving 12 bases unmatched. The germline gives CDR1 MDHEN, CDR2 SYDVKM. The CDR3 is 16 amino acids. CDR3 residues: CASSYPPGTARYEQYF. The CDR3 region has the DNA TGTGCCAGCAGTTATCCGCCGGGGACAGCCCGCTACGAGCAGTACTTC.

V usage is TRBV28 and J usage is TRBJ2-5; maybe TRBD2 (5 bases). This CDR3 is 12 amino acids long. From germline, CDR1 is MDHEN and CDR2 SYDVKM. The V end lost 7 bases, the J end lost 5 bases, and 11 bases lay between the germline ends. The CDR3 sequence: CASTPGVETQYF. DNA of the CDR3: TGTGCCAGCACCCCCGGGGTGGAGACCCAGTACTTC.

This chain joins TRBV5-1 and TRBJ2-5; D may be TRBD1 (5 bases). The CDR3 is 11 residues long. Germline CDR1 SGHRS, CDR2 YFSETQ. V was clipped by 7 bases and J by 4 bases, with 8 bases between them. The CDR3 nucleotides read TGCGCCAGCGACAGTGGAGAGACCCAGTACTTC. Protein product: CASDSGETQYF.

This rearrangement joins TRBV30 to TRBJ1-6; 7 nucleotides match TRBD1. J was trimmed by 8 bases and V by 0 bases; bases with no gene match: 7. This CDR3 contains 15 residues. Germline CDR1 GTSNPN, CDR2 SVGIG (reference sequence). The CDR3 DNA follows: TGTGCCTGGAGTGTACTGGCAGGGGGGGATTCACCCCTCCACTTT. This gives the protein CAWSVLAGGDSPLHF.

V gene TRBV7-9 combines with J gene TRBJ2-1, with D possibly called TRBD1 or TRBD2 (5 bases each). Trimming left V 0 bases short and J 9 bases short, with 15 bases between. The CDR3 spans 15 residues. The germline V gene has CDR1 SEHNR and CDR2 FQNEAQ (reference sequence). CDR3 coding DNA: TGTGCCAGCAGCTTAGCGGGGACGGGGACGAGTGAGCAGTTCTTC. This translates into CASSLAGTGTSEQFF.

V and J are TRBV27 and TRBJ2-3, with D unresolved. The V and J ends lost 0 bases and 2 bases respectively, with 12 bases between them. CDR1 and CDR2 (germline): MNHEY, SMNVEV (reference sequence). CDR3 length: 16 amino acids. The CDR3 nucleotides read TGTGCCAGCAGTTTATCCCCCCGGCAGAACACAGATACGCAGTATTTT. It encodes CASSLSPRQNTDTQYF.

The chain links TRBV5-6 to TRBJ2-5, with D unresolved. Trimming removed 0 bases at V and 4 bases at J, with 7 bases between. Germline CDR1 and CDR2: SGHDT and YYEEEE. This CDR3 region has 13 residues. The CDR3 protein is CASSLVDRETQYF. The DNA for the CDR3 is TGTGCCAGCAGCTTGGTAGACCGAGAGACCCAGTACTTC.

This chain joins TRBV7-3 and TRBJ2-5; D may be TRBD1 or TRBD2 (6 bases each). V was clipped by 8 bases and J by 5 bases, with 15 bases between them. The CDR3 is 13 residues long. CDR1 and CDR2 from the germline V gene are SGHTA and FQGTGA. The CDR3 DNA is TGTGCCAGCCGCCGGGGGCCCGGGGAGACCCAGTACTTC. Translated: CASRRGPGETQYF.

This clone was observed a handful of times. This CDR3 reads CASSQGWTINEQFF. Written as DNA, the CDR3 is TGTGCCAGCAGCCAAGGTTGGACTATCAATGAGCAGTTCTTC. The chain uses TRBV4-2 and TRBJ2-1; a weak D match, TRBD2 (6 bases). V was shortened by 1 base and J by 6 bases, with 10 bases between the two germline ends. The length of the CDR3 is 14 residues. Germline CDR1 is LGHNA and CDR2 is YNFKEQ.

J is TRBJ1-2 and V is TRBV5-1, with 9 bases fitting TRBD1. V trimming: 3 bases; J trimming: 6 bases; junction bases outside the gene matches: 6. The germline V gene has CDR1 SGHRS and CDR2 YFSETQ. The CDR3 has 14 amino acids. The CDR3 DNA is TGCGCCAGCAGCTACGGGACAGGGAAGGATGGCTACACCTTC. Translating gives CASSYGTGKDGYTF.

This sequence joins TRBV11-2 and TRBJ2-3; D possibly uses TRBD1 or TRBD2 (5 bases each). Germline V gives CDR1 SGHAT, CDR2 FQNNGV. The CDR3 covers 15 residues. V lost 0 bases and J 2 bases, leaving 9 bases between the germline ends. Here the CDR3 reads CASSLDPGTTDTQYF. In DNA form, the CDR3 reads TGTGCCAGCAGCTTAGACCCAGGGACCACAGATACGCAGTATTTT.

The gene calls are TRBV28 and TRBJ1-5; D gene unclear. CDR1 is MDHEN and CDR2 is SYDVKM in the germline V gene. V dropped 6 bases and J dropped 3 bases, with 12 bases sitting between them. This CDR3 is 14 amino acids long. Here the CDR3 reads CASRMVPANQPQHF. The CDR3 DNA is TGTGCCAGCAGGATGGTACCGGCCAATCAGCCCCAGCATTTT.

V gene TRBV5-1 combines with J gene TRBJ2-5; D may match TRBD1 or TRBD2 (5 bases each). The CDR3 has 15 residues. CDR1 is SGHRS and CDR2 is YFSETQ in the germline V gene. Trimming removed 0 bases from V and 0 bases from J, with 9 bases in between. CDR3 protein: CASSLAGTDQETQYF. CDR3 nucleotides: TGCGCCAGCAGCTTGGCCGGGACGGACCAAGAGACCCAGTACTTC. Full variable domain (outside the CDR3, taken from reference TRBV5-1 and TRBJ2-5): KAGVTQTPRYLIKTRGQQVTLSCSPISGHRSVSWYQQTPGQGLQFLFEYFSETQRNKGNFPGRFSGRQFSNSRSEMNVSTLELGDSALYLCASSLAGTDQETQYFGPGTRLLVL.

V and J are TRBV5-6 and TRBJ2-1; 7 nucleotides line up with TRBD2. J lost 4 bases, V lost 4 bases, and 5 bases had no gene match. The germline V gene encodes CDR1 SGHDT and CDR2 YYEEEE. The CDR3 totals 14 residues. The CDR3 DNA reads as TGTGCCAGCAGCAGGGGACTACGTTACAATGAGCAGTTCTTC. This gives the protein CASSRGLRYNEQFF.

This clone was seen a single time. This rearrangement joins TRBV29-1 to TRBJ2-3; 12 nucleotides line up with TRBD2. Trimming took 4 bases from V and 5 from J; bases not matched to a gene: 7. Germline-derived CDR1 and CDR2 are SQVTM and ANQGSEA. The CDR3 runs 15 residues. CDR3: CSVVASGRAGDTQYF. The CDR3 nucleotides are TGCAGCGTTGTGGCTAGCGGGAGGGCCGGAGATACGCAGTATTTT.

Here the CDR3 reads CASRPGQAASYEQYF. CDR3 nucleotide sequence: TGTGCCAGCAGACCGGGACAGGCAGCATCCTACGAGCAGTACTTC. The rearrangement links TRBV28 to TRBJ2-7; TRBD1 aligns across 8 bases. The CDR3 covers 15 residues. The germline V gene encodes CDR1 MDHEN and CDR2 SYDVKM. Trimming cost V 6 bases and J 1 base; bases outside gene matches: 8.

The rearrangement joins TRBV30 to TRBJ1-5, with 8 bases that match TRBD1. This CDR3 has 15 residues. CDR1 is GTSNPN and CDR2 is SVGIG in the germline V gene (reference sequence). V shed 3 bases, J shed 0 bases, and the junction held 4 bases outside the gene matches. The CDR3 DNA reads as TGTGCCTGGAGAGTTACAGGGGGTAGCAATCAGCCCCAGCATTTT. Protein: CAWRVTGGSNQPQHF.

Comment on this clone: One end of the junction does not line up with germline, which may come from a read error. The CDR3 sequence is CASSYLRGGYTF. The CDR3 coding sequence is TGTGCCAGCAGTTACTTAAGGGGTGGCTACACCTTC. The chain employs TRBV10-3 and TRBJ1-2; tentatively, D is TRBD1 (5 bases). The germline CDR1 and CDR2 sequences are ENHRY and SYGVKD. The CDR3 runs 12 residues.

The V call is TRBV11-3, the J call TRBJ2-3, with D maybe TRBD2 (6 bases). Germline-derived CDR1 and CDR2 are SGHNT and YENEEA. Trimming removed 5 bases from V and 2 bases from J, with 14 bases in between. The CDR3 is made up of 15 amino acids. Here the CDR3 reads CASSLSGLITDTQYF. CDR3 nucleotide sequence: TGTGCCAGCAGCCTCTCGGGACTCATCACAGATACGCAGTATTTT.

The chain employs TRBV6-5 and TRBJ1-5; D unclear. The CDR3 loop spans 13 amino acids. Germline loops: CDR1 MNHEY, CDR2 SVGAGI. Trimming left V 2 bases short and J 9 bases short, with 11 bases between. CDR3 protein: CASSYQSSGPQHF. CDR3 DNA sequence: TGTGCCAGCAGTTACCAGTCCTCGGGGCCCCAGCATTTT.

This clone was detected only once. This sequence joins TRBV27 and TRBJ2-7, with 8 bases matching TRBD1. V shed 7 bases, J shed 2 bases, and the junction held 10 bases outside the gene matches. Germline CDR1 is MNHEY and CDR2 is SMNVEV (reference sequence). The CDR3 contains 15 residues. This chain's CDR3 is CASTSLDRAAYEQYF. Written as DNA, the CDR3 is TGTGCCAGCACCTCCCTGGACAGGGCGGCCTACGAGCAGTACTTC.

The chain links TRBV5-1 to TRBJ2-7, with D perhaps matching TRBD1 (5 bases). The V end lost 0 bases, the J end lost 2 bases, and 12 bases lay between the germline ends. From germline, CDR1 is SGHRS and CDR2 YFSETQ. The CDR3 totals 15 residues. The CDR3 here is CASSLGGRATYEQYF. The CDR3 DNA reads as TGCGCCAGCAGCTTGGGAGGCAGGGCTACCTACGAGCAGTACTTC.

The chain couples TRBV7-2 to TRBJ2-5, with D uncertain. CDR1 is SGHTA, CDR2 FQGNSA, per germline. There are 13 residues in the CDR3. V was shortened by 2 bases and J by 5 bases, with 9 bases between the two germline ends. CDR3 sequence: CASSLNRGETQYF. The CDR3 bases are TGTGCCAGCAGCTTAAACCGTGGGGAGACCCAGTACTTC.

This chain links TRBV28 with TRBJ2-7, with D tentatively TRBD2 (5 bases). Trimming stripped 4 bases from V and 0 bases from J, with 13 bases between. Germline CDR1 reads MDHEN; CDR2 reads SYDVKM. This CDR3 is 15 amino acids long. The CDR3 loop reads CASSSVGVSSYEQYF. Here the CDR3 DNA reads TGTGCCAGCAGTTCTGTCGGGGTCAGCTCCTACGAGCAGTACTTC.

This chain uses TRBV18 with TRBJ2-3; 9 bases line up with TRBD2. The CDR3 has 14 residues. The V segment lost 3 bases and the J segment 6 bases; nucleotides outside the gene matches: 4. Germline V gene data show CDR1 as KGHSH and CDR2 as LQKENI. The CDR3 coding sequence is TGTGCCAGCTCACCGTCGGCGGGAGGGGATACGCAGTATTTT. As protein: CASSPSAGGDTQYF.

CDR3 bases: TGTGCCATCAGTGCAGGGGCGGGGGGGCGAGATACGCAGTATTTT. Its protein product is CAISAGAGGRDTQYF. V gene TRBV10-3 combines with J gene TRBJ2-3, with 9 bases matching TRBD2. The CDR3 has 15 residues. The germline CDR1 and CDR2 sequences are ENHRY and SYGVKD. V shed 4 bases, J shed 5 bases, and the junction held 7 bases outside the gene matches.

The chain employs TRBV5-1 and TRBJ1-4, with TRBD1 identical over 8 bases. With 4 bases clipped from V and 3 bases from J, the junction kept 8 bases outside the gene matches. There are 16 residues in the CDR3. CDR1 is SGHRS, CDR2 YFSETQ, per germline. CDR3 amino acids: CASSPGQGASNEKLFF. CDR3 nucleotide sequence: TGCGCCAGCAGCCCCGGGCAGGGGGCTTCTAATGAAAAACTGTTTTTT.